Presented here are 4 T cell receptor beta chains from one specimen sequenced in a study of blood T cell repertoires in COVID-19. Data came from immunoSEQ multiplex PCR; TCRdb stores just in-frame clones and leaves some out. The data contain more than 65,000 clones, approximately 88% of them singletons. Specimen: peripheral blood. These receptors came from a woman aged 45-60 years with acute or convalescent COVID-19.

This clone was counted only a few times. CDR3 coding DNA: TGCGCCAGCAGCCAAGCGGGGACAGGGGGTGGAGAAGATACGCAGTATTTT. It translates to CASSQAGTGGGEDTQYF. This chain joins TRBV4-1 and TRBJ2-3, with TRBD1 matching 11 bases. CDR1 and CDR2 from the germline V gene are MGHRA and YSYEKL. The CDR3 contains 17 residues. Trimming took 1 base from V and 5 from J; bases not matched to a gene: 8.

This rearrangement joins TRBV5-4 to TRBJ1-4; tentatively, D is TRBD1 (6 bases). The CDR3 runs 15 residues. The germline CDR1 and CDR2 sequences are SGHNT and YYREEE (reference sequence). Deletions cut 1 base from V and 6 bases from J, with 13 bases between. The chain's CDR3 is CASSLRDTADEKLFF. The CDR3, as DNA: TGTGCCAGCAGCTTGAGGGACACGGCGGATGAAAAACTGTTTTTT.

This clone was detected a few times. The chain recombines TRBV2 with TRBJ1-4; D is ambiguous. The CDR3 extends over 15 amino acids. Per the germline V gene, CDR1 is SNHLY and CDR2 is FYNNEI. The V and J ends lost 1 base and 4 bases respectively, with 10 bases between them. Here the CDR3 DNA reads TGTGCCAGCAGTGAAGTGTCAGAATTTAATGAAAAACTGTTTTTT. Translated: CASSEVSEFNEKLFF.

This clone turned up a few times. CDR3: CASSVGGTIGYTF. The CDR3 nucleotides are TGTGCCAGCAGTGTGGGGGGAACGATTGGCTACACCTTC. The gene calls are TRBV12-3 or TRBV12-4 and TRBJ1-2, with D perhaps TRBD1 (5 bases). The CDR3 extends over 13 amino acids. V was pared by 5 bases and J by 7 bases, with 14 bases between.